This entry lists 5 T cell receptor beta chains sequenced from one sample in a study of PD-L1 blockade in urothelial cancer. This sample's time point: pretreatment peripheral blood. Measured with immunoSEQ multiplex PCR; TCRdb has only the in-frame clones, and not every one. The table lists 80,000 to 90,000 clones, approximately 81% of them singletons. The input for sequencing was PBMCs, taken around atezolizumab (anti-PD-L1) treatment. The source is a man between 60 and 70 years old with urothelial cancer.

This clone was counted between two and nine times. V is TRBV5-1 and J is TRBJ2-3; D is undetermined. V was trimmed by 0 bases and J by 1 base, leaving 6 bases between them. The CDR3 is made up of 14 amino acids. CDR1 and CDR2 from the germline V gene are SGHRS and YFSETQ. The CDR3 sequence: CASSLGERTDTQYF. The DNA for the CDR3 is TGCGCCAGCAGCTTGGGAGAGCGCACAGATACGCAGTATTTT.

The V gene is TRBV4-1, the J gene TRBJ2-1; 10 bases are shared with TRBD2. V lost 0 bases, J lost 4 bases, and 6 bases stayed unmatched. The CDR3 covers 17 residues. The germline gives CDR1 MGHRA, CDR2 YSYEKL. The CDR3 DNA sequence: TGCGCCAGCAGCCAAGATAGGCTAGCGGGAGCGTACAATGAGCAGTTCTTC. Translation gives CASSQDRLAGAYNEQFF.

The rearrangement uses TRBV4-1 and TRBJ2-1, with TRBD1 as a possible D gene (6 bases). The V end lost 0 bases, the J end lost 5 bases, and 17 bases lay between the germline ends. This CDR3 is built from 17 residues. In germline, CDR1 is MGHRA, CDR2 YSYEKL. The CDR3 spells CASSQDSGHGPNNEQFF. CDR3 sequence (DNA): TGCGCCAGCAGCCAAGATTCGGGACACGGCCCCAACAATGAGCAGTTCTTC.

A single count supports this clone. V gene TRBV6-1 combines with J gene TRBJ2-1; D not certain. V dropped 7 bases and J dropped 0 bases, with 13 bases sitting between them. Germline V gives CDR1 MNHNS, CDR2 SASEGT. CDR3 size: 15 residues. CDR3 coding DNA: TGTGCCAGCACATCCAGTTCGTCCTCCTACAATGAGCAGTTCTTC. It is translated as CASTSSSSSYNEQFF.

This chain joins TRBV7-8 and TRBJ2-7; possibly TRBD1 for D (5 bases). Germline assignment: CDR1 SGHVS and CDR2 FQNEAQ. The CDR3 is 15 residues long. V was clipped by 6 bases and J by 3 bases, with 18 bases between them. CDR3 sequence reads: CASSPLRTRVYEQYF. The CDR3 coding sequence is TGTGCCAGCAGTCCTCTACGGACCAGGGTCTACGAGCAGTACTTC.